These T cell receptor beta chains were read from a single sample in a study of blood T cell repertoires in COVID-19. Sequencing was performed with immunoSEQ multiplex PCR; in TCRdb, only in-frame clones are kept and a portion is missing. The data contain roughly 100,000 clones, around 83% of them singletons. The specimen sequenced was peripheral blood. The receptor set was obtained from a woman of 80 years or more with acute or convalescent COVID-19. The CDR3 runs from the conserved cysteine through the conserved F or W. D genes are given only for firm matches. Clone sizes are given selectively: once, few, many, or a class where the clone is expanded.

v_gene	abundance	d_gene	j_gene	CDR3aa
TRBV5-1	NA	NA	TRBJ2-1	CASSLEGGIGPHEQFF
TRBV7-2	NA	NA	TRBJ1-4	CASSDIPTRGNEKLFF
TRBV24-1	NA	NA	TRBJ2-2	CATRWAGELFF
TRBV29-1	NA	TRBD2	TRBJ2-3	CSVVSRDYTDTQYF
TRBV4-1	many	TRBD1	TRBJ1-5	CASGSPSDRGNQPQHF
TRBV10-2	once	NA	TRBJ2-5	CASSREETQYF
TRBV2	NA	NA	TRBJ2-1	CASSESVGAINEQFF
TRBV7-2	NA	TRBD2	TRBJ2-1	CASSWREGRYNEQFF
TRBV21-1	once	NA	TRBJ1-2	CASSHMGRGTNYGYTF
TRBV5-4	NA	NA	TRBJ1-6	CASSAQSGVPLHF
TRBV5-1	NA	NA	TRBJ2-2	CASSPELGRLKELFF
TRBV27	NA	TRBD1	TRBJ1-1	CASSVYGTGRTEAFF
TRBV24-1	NA	NA	TRBJ2-5	CATSDPTPRGGETQYF
TRBV5-1	NA	NA	TRBJ1-1	CASSLEQNTEAFF
TRBV5-1	NA	TRBD2	TRBJ2-5	CASSSKRDYYQETQYF
TRBV19	NA	NA	TRBJ1-5	CASSIGDSPHQPQHF
TRBV7-2	NA	TRBD1	TRBJ1-1	CASSLRQGHTEAFF
TRBV3-1/TRBV3-2	NA	TRBD1	TRBJ2-5	CASSQTGGVSKTQYF
TRBV25-1	NA	TRBD1	TRBJ2-6	CASSSRQGSSGANVLTF
TRBV7-9	NA	TRBD1	TRBJ1-1	CASSRAWGRGLNTEAFF